This entry is about one T cell receptor beta chain. As yet, its antigen is unknown. The data originate from a study of T cell repertoires in cytomegalovirus infection. The overall study: Recently identified HLA-C-restricted CMV epitopes were among the peptides used.

The CDR3 length is 15 residues. V lost 7 bases, J lost 6 bases, and 9 bases stayed unmatched. Germline V CDR1 and CDR2: SEHNR, FQNEAQ (reference sequence). Study results and caveats: Across the ex vivo response, the dominant clonotypes were HLA-C-restricted CMV-specific TCR beta clonotypes.

Each CDR3 protein gets one entry after TCRdb re-called the reads with MiXCR. In the table there are some 940,000 distinct CDR3 sequences, 31% of which are singletons. V usage is TRBV7-9 and J usage is TRBJ1-5, with TRBD1 matching 10 bases. This TCR was sampled from a human donor in good health (CMV status not recorded). Some clones in this sample may be carry-over from other donors' samples. The sample was cultured CD8+ T cells from PBMCs, taken from culture after CMV antigen stimulation. The CDR3 DNA reads TGTGCCAGCACCCCATCGGGACAGGGGATTCAGCCCCAGCATTTT. It is translated as CASTPSGQGIQPQHF. Based on the CDR3 plus reference TRBV7-9 and TRBJ1-5, the full variable domain is DTGVSQNPRHKITKRGQNVTFRCDPISEHNRLYWYRQTLGQGPEFLTYFQNEAQLEKSRLLSDRFSAERPKGSFSTLEIQRTEQGDSAMYLCASTPSGQGIQPQHFGDGTRLSIL.